In this sample, the clone carrying this T cell receptor beta chain turned up once. The CDR3 covers 14 residues. Germline loops: CDR1 SGHRS, CDR2 YFSETQ. Trimming cost V 5 bases and J 7 bases, with 16 bases left between them. The record originates from a study of blood T cell repertoires in COVID-19. Study background: PBMCs, B-cell-depleted T cells, or T cells were the source of the cDNA or gDNA that made up the material.

The table came from immunoSEQ multiplex PCR; TCRdb's copy has only in-frame clones and leaves some out. The data show roughly 120,000 clones, 85% to 90% seen once. The chain recombines TRBV5-1 with TRBJ2-4, with D possibly TRBD2 on 6 matching bases. The clonotype originates from a man in his 70s who had recovered from COVID-19. Sequencing input: peripheral blood. The CDR3, as DNA: TGCGCCAGCAGTCAAACGGGGGATTTCAACATTCAGTACTTC. Its protein is CASSQTGDFNIQYF.